Below, 25 T cell receptor beta chains from the same sample are listed, as sequenced in a study of PD-1 blockade in mismatch repair-deficient tumors. Assay used: immunoSEQ multiplex PCR; TCRdb lists only in-frame clones, some missing. The table has 60,000 to 75,000 clones, approximately 88% seen once. The specimen comprised peripheral blood, sampled 52 weeks after starting pembrolizumab. The receptors were sampled from an adult with mismatch repair-deficient cancer.

The rearrangement uses TRBV21-1 and TRBJ2-7; no check of the table's D call, TRBD2, against the DNA was made. TRBV21-1 is classified as a pseudogene. This CDR3 has 16 amino acids. The CDR3 DNA follows: TGTGCCAGCAGCCCAATTAGCGGGATAAACGCCTACGAGCAGTACTTC. Translating gives CASSPISGINAYEQYF.

The V gene is TRBV27, the J gene TRBJ1-5; maybe TRBD1 (5 bases). V was trimmed by 5 bases and J by 7 bases, leaving 18 bases between them. Per the germline V gene, CDR1 is MNHEY and CDR2 is SMNVEV (reference sequence). The CDR3 is 15 residues long. CDR3 protein: CASSPSIGGGQPQHF. CDR3 sequence (DNA): TGTGCCAGCAGTCCGAGCATCGGGGGGGGACAGCCCCAGCATTTT.

This chain's CDR3 is CSVVDREFAGELFF. The CDR3 nucleotides are TGCAGCGTCGTAGACAGGGAATTCGCCGGGGAGCTGTTTTTT. V usage is TRBV29-1 and J usage is TRBJ2-2, with 7 bases matching TRBD1. V trimming: 6 bases; J trimming: 6 bases; junction bases outside the gene matches: 10. There are 14 residues in the CDR3. Germline CDR1 SQVTM, CDR2 ANQGSEA.

This sequence joins TRBV28 and TRBJ1-4; no clear D gene. Trimming took 4 bases from V and 2 from J, leaving 17 bases between them. The germline V gene encodes CDR1 MDHEN and CDR2 SYDVKM. The CDR3 is made up of 17 amino acids. CDR3 sequence reads: CASSSATSWSTNEKLFF. The CDR3 region has the DNA TGTGCCAGCAGTTCAGCGACCTCTTGGTCCACTAATGAAAAACTGTTTTTT.

The V gene is TRBV13, the J gene TRBJ2-7; D possibly corresponds to TRBD1 (5 bases). This CDR3 is built from 12 residues. Trimming removed 6 bases from V and 3 bases from J, with 9 bases in between. Germline lookup yields CDR1 PRHDT and CDR2 FYEKMQ (reference sequence). Here the CDR3 reads CASSHQGYEQYF. The CDR3 nucleotides read TGTGCCAGCAGTCACCAGGGCTACGAGCAGTACTTC.

The V and J genes are TRBV21-1 and TRBJ1-5; the D segment call TRBD1 is taken from the table without a DNA check. TRBV21-1 is a pseudogene segment. The CDR3 runs to 16 residues. As DNA, the CDR3 is TGTGCCAGCAGCCAAAGGACAGGGGAGAGCAATCAGCCCCAGCATTTT. Translating gives CASSQRTGESNQPQHF.

The chain carries TRBV6-5 and TRBJ1-2, with a weak D call TRBD1 (5 bases). This CDR3 region has 15 residues. The germline CDR1 and CDR2 sequences are MNHEY and SVGAGI. V lost 2 bases and J lost 8, with 18 bases in between. CDR3 DNA: TGTGCCAGCAGTTACGGGGGGTTTAGTGCGGGAGGCTACACCTTC. Amino acid sequence: CASSYGGFSAGGYTF.

With regard to this clone: This same CDR3 is encoded by further DNA sequences in the sample. The chain recombines TRBV9 with TRBJ2-1; 8 nucleotides align to TRBD2. This CDR3 spans 15 amino acids. J was trimmed by 0 bases and V by 2 bases; bases with no gene match: 1. Germline CDR1 is SGDLS and CDR2 is YYNGEE. CDR3 DNA sequence: TGTGCCAGCAGCGTGAGCGGGAGCTCCTACAATGAGCAGTTCTTC. Translated: CASSVSGSSYNEQFF.

J is TRBJ1-2 and V is TRBV13, with 8 bases fitting TRBD1. V lost 0 bases and J lost 8; bases outside the gene matches: 8. The CDR3 is 15 amino acids. The germline CDR1 and CDR2 sequences are PRHDT and FYEKMQ (reference sequence). CDR3 sequence reads: CASSLGPQGARGYTF. As DNA, the CDR3 is TGTGCCAGCAGCTTAGGACCTCAGGGGGCTCGGGGCTACACCTTC.

The V and J genes are TRBV6-6 and TRBJ2-7; no firm D call. With 4 bases removed from V and 2 bases from J, the gap between germline ends came to 15 bases. The CDR3 is 15 residues long. CDR1 MNHNY and CDR2 SVGAGI come from the germline V gene (reference sequence). The DNA of the CDR3 is TGTGCCAGCAGTTCCCTCGGTATTCCTACCTACGAGCAGTACTTC. Protein: CASSSLGIPTYEQYF.

The V and J genes are TRBV4-3 and TRBJ1-5; D is undetermined. Germline V gene data show CDR1 as LGHNA and CDR2 as YSLEER. This CDR3 has 15 amino acids. V dropped 1 base and J dropped 0 bases, with 7 bases sitting between them. The chain's CDR3 is CASSQVVSSNQPQHF. Here the CDR3 DNA reads TGCGCCAGCAGCCAAGTGGTTTCTAGCAATCAGCCCCAGCATTTT.

The chain recombines TRBV4-3 with TRBJ2-7, with TRBD1 matching over 11 bases. The CDR3 loop spans 15 amino acids. Germline CDR1 and CDR2: LGHNA and YSLEER. With 5 bases clipped from V and 7 bases from J, the junction kept 10 bases outside the gene matches. The CDR3 nucleotides read TGCGCCAGCAGCACCCCGGGACAGGGGGTGGAGGAGCAGTACTTC. Translating gives CASSTPGQGVEEQYF.

The chain recombines TRBV2 with TRBJ2-3; 7 bases match TRBD2. Germline V lookup: CDR1 SNHLY, CDR2 FYNNEI. The CDR3 loop spans 14 amino acids. Losses at the gene ends were 5 bases for V and 4 bases for J; bases not matched to a gene: 6. Here the CDR3 reads CASSKTSNSDTQYF. As DNA, the CDR3 is TGTGCCAGCAGTAAGACTAGCAACTCAGATACGCAGTATTTT.

V usage is TRBV5-4 and J usage is TRBJ2-2, with D tentatively TRBD2 (6 bases). The CDR3 totals 15 residues. The germline gives CDR1 SGHNT, CDR2 YYREEE (reference sequence). V gave up 0 bases and J gave up 9 bases, with 15 bases separating them. The CDR3 spells CASSLEEEGSWELFF. The CDR3 DNA reads TGTGCCAGCAGCTTGGAGGAGGAGGGGAGCTGGGAGCTGTTTTTT.

This clone was observed a handful of times. The rearrangement uses TRBV7-2 and TRBJ1-4; maybe TRBD1 (5 bases). The CDR3 contains 16 residues. Germline values: CDR1 SGHTA, CDR2 FQGNSA. The V end lost 3 bases, the J end lost 3 bases, and 14 bases lay between the germline ends. CDR3 region: CASSLGGRGSNEKLFF. The CDR3 DNA reads as TGTGCCAGCAGCTTGGGGGGTCGGGGGTCTAATGAAAAACTGTTTTTT.

The CDR3 bases are TGTGCCAGCAGCCCGGGACTAGCGGGAGATGGGGGCTCCTACAATGAGCAGTTCTTC. This gives the protein CASSPGLAGDGGSYNEQFF. V usage is TRBV7-9 and J usage is TRBJ2-1; 14 bases fit TRBD2. This CDR3 contains 19 residues. Trimming cost V 5 bases and J 0 bases; bases outside gene matches: 9. Germline V gene sequence: CDR1 SEHNR, CDR2 FQNEAQ (reference sequence).

V usage is TRBV27 and J usage is TRBJ2-1; the match to TRBD2 covers 10 bases. V trimming: 3 bases; J trimming: 12 bases; junction bases outside the gene matches: 17. This CDR3 contains 17 residues. Germline CDR1 reads MNHEY; CDR2 reads SMNVEV (reference sequence). In nucleotides, the CDR3 is TGTGCCAGCAGTTTTTTTAGCGGGAGGTTGGAATACTCATCGCAGTTCTTC. Protein sequence: CASSFFSGRLEYSSQFF.

The J gene is TRBJ2-5, the V gene TRBV30, with TRBD2 identical over 7 bases. Trimming at V came to 1 base and at J to 4 bases, leaving 6 bases not matched to a gene. The CDR3 runs 14 residues. Germline CDR1 reads GTSNPN; CDR2 reads SVGIG (reference sequence). The CDR3 spells CAWSGGGSGETQYF. CDR3 DNA sequence: TGTGCCTGGAGTGGGGGCGGGAGTGGAGAGACCCAGTACTTC. The entire variable domain, with the rest obtained from reference TRBV30 and TRBJ2-5, is as follows: SQTIHQWPATLVQPVGSPLSLECTVEGTSNPNLYWYRQAAGRGLQLLFYSVGIGQISSEVPQNLSASRPQDRQFILSSKKLLLSDSGFYLCAWSGGGSGETQYFGPGTRLLVL.

The chain couples TRBV2 to TRBJ2-7, with 9 bases identical to TRBD1. V trimming: 9 bases; J trimming: 5 bases; junction bases outside the gene matches: 5. This CDR3 region has 12 residues. Looked up from germline, CDR1 is SNHLY and CDR2 is FYNNEI. The CDR3 reads CARGGTGNEQYF. Here the CDR3 DNA reads TGTGCCAGGGGGGGGACAGGGAACGAGCAGTACTTC.

With respect to this clone: The junction and the germline gene differ at one end; a read error may be behind it. The chain couples TRBV5-4 to TRBJ2-7, with 10 bases identical to TRBD2. Per the germline V gene, CDR1 is SGHNT and CDR2 is YYREEE (reference sequence). The CDR3 runs to 17 residues. This CDR3 reads CASSQDEGLAGAHEQYF. Written as DNA, the CDR3 is TGCGCCAGCAGCCAAGATGAGGGCCTAGCGGGAGCCCACGAGCAGTACTTC. Full variable domain (remainder filled in from reference TRBV5-4 and TRBJ2-7): ETGVTQSPTHLIKTRGQQVTLRCSSQSGHNTVSWYQQALGQGPQFIFQYYREEENGRGNFPPRFSGLQFPNYSSELNVNALELDDSALYLCASSQDEGLAGAHEQYFGPGTRLTVT.

CDR3 residues: CSVRQGFYEQYF. CDR3 sequence (DNA): TGCAGCGTTAGACAGGGCTTCTACGAGCAGTACTTC. The chain recombines TRBV29-1 with TRBJ2-7; 7 nucleotides match TRBD1. V lost 5 bases and J lost 3; bases outside the gene matches: 4. The CDR3 is 12 residues long. Looked up from germline, CDR1 is SQVTM and CDR2 is ANQGSEA.

This chain links TRBV27 with TRBJ2-3; D gene unclear. Trimming took off 0 bases at V and 3 bases at J, with 7 bases between the two ends. Germline V gives CDR1 MNHEY, CDR2 SMNVEV (reference sequence). The CDR3 consists of 14 residues. This CDR3 is CASSLSLGTDTQYF. DNA for the CDR3: TGTGCCAGCAGTTTATCTTTGGGAACAGATACGCAGTATTTT.

This clone was counted a single time. This chain links TRBV19 with TRBJ1-2; D perhaps matches TRBD1 (5 bases). The CDR3 is 14 residues long. V lost 7 bases, J lost 0 bases, and 12 bases lay in between. Germline lookup yields CDR1 LNHDA and CDR2 SQIVND (reference sequence). CDR3 protein: CASTFGRANYGYTF. The CDR3 DNA sequence: TGTGCCAGTACGTTCGGCAGGGCTAACTATGGCTACACCTTC. Variable domain in full (rest from reference TRBV19 and TRBJ1-2): DGGITQSPKYLFRKEGQNVTLSCEQNLNHDAMYWYRQDPGQGLRLIYYSQIVNDFQKGDIAEGYSVSREKKESFPLTVTSAQKNPTAFYLCASTFGRANYGYTFGSGTRLTVV.

The chain is built from TRBV27 and TRBJ2-4, with 10 bases fitting TRBD1. Germline assignment: CDR1 MNHEY and CDR2 SMNVEV (reference sequence). The trim removed 6 bases at V and 8 bases at J, leaving 13 bases unmatched. The CDR3 runs 16 residues. The CDR3 coding sequence is TGTGCCAGCAGGCAGGGGGGCCGGGACAGGGGCGACATTCAGTACTTC. Translation gives CASRQGGRDRGDIQYF.

The chain joins TRBV7-9 to TRBJ2-3, with 7 positions matching TRBD1. Looked up from germline, CDR1 is SEHNR and CDR2 is FQNEAQ (reference sequence). This CDR3 region has 15 residues. J lost 6 bases, V lost 1 base, and 7 bases had no gene match. CDR3 DNA: TGTGCCAGCAGCTTAGTGGGGACAGCCCGGGATACGCAGTATTTT. This encodes CASSLVGTARDTQYF.